This TCR beta chain was identified in a study of type 1 and type 2 diabetes patients. The ends lost 3 bases at V and 5 bases at J; junction bases unmatched: 6. This CDR3 has 14 residues. Amplification started from genomic DNA. A primer set of 30 forward and 13 reverse primers amplified the CDR3. Each CDR3 protein is one row after TCRdb ran MiXCR on the multiplex PCR reads. Of about 270,000 distinct CDR3 sequences in the sample, around 47% were seen once. Sequencing was carried out using peripheral blood mononuclear cells (PBMCs). The chain combines TRBV12-3 or TRBV12-4 with TRBJ2-7; 8 nucleotides line up with TRBD2. The TCR sequence derives from a man between 18 and 35 years old with type 2 diabetes. CDR3 sequence reads: CASSLSGSLNEQYF. In DNA, the CDR3 is TGTGCCAGCAGTTTGAGCGGGAGCTTGAACGAGCAGTACTTC.